This T cell receptor (beta chain) appears in the sequencing data of a study of blood T cell repertoires in COVID-19. Between the trimmed V and J ends, which lost 5 bases and 6 bases, there was a span of 19 bases. The CDR3 length is 15 residues. The V gene's germline CDR1 is SGHAT and CDR2 FQNNGV. Clones were sequenced by immunoSEQ multiplex PCR, and TCRdb holds only the in-frame ones, with some missing. Counted here are roughly 200,000 clones, about 80% occurring once; the ten biggest clones make up around 4.4%. The chain is built from TRBV11-2 and TRBJ1-2; TRBD1 is a possible D gene (6 bases). The sequencing sample was made of peripheral blood. The receptor was isolated from a man aged 45-65 years with active or convalescent COVID-19. CDR3 amino acids: CASSTRTETSHGYTF. The CDR3, as DNA: TGTGCCAGCAGCACACGGACAGAGACGTCCCATGGCTACACCTTC.